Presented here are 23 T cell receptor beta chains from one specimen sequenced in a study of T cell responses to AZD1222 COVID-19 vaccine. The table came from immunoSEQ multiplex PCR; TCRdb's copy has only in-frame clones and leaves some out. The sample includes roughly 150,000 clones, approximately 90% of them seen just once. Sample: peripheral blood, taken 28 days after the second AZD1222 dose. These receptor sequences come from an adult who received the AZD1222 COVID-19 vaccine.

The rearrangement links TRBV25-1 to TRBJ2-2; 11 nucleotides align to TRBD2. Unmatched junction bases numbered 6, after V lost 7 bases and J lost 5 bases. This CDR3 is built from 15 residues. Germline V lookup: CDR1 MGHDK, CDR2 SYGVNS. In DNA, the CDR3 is TGTGCCAGCACTCATAGGACTAGCGGGACCGGGGAGCTGTTTTTT. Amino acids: CASTHRTSGTGELFF.

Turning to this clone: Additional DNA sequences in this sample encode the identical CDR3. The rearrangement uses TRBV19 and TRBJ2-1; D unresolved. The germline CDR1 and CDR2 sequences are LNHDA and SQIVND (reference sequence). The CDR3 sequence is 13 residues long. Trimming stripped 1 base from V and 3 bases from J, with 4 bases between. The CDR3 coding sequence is TGTGCCAGTAGTATAGTGGGCTACAATGAGCAGTTCTTC. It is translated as CASSIVGYNEQFF.

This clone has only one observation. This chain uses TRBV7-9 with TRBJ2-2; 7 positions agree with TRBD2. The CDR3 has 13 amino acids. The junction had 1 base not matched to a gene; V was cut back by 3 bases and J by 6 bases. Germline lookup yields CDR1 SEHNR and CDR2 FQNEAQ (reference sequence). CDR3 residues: CASSFGLAGELFF. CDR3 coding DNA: TGTGCCAGCAGCTTCGGACTAGCCGGGGAGCTGTTTTTT. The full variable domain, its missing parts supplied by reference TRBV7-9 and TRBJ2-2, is DTGVSQNPRHKITKRGQNVTFRCDPISEHNRLYWYRQTLGQGPEFLTYFQNEAQLEKSRLLSDRFSAERPKGSFSTLEIQRTEQGDSAMYLCASSFGLAGELFFGEGSRLTVL.

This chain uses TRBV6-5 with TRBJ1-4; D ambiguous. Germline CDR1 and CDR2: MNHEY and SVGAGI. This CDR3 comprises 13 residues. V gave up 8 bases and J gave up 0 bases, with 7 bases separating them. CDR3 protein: CASHDSTNEKLFF. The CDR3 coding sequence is TGTGCCAGCCACGATTCAACTAATGAAAAACTGTTTTTT.

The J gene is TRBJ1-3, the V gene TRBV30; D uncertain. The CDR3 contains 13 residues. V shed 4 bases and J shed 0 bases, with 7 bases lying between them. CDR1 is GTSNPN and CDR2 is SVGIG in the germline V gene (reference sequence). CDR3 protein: CAWTPSSGNTIYF. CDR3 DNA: TGTGCCTGGACGCCGAGCTCTGGAAACACCATATATTTT.

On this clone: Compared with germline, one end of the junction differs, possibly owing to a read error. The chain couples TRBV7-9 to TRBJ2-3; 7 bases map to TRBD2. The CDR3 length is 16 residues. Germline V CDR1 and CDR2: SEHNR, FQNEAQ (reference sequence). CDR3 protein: CASSPALAVSADPQYF. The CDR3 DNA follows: TGTGCCAGCAGCCCGGCTCTAGCGGTTAGCGCAGATCCGCAGTATTTT. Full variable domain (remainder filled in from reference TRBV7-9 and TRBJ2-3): DTGVSQNPRHKITKRGQNVTFRCDPISEHNRLYWYRQTLGQGPEFLTYFQNEAQLEKSRLLSDRFSAERPKGSFSTLEIQRTEQGDSAMYLCASSPALAVSADPQYFGPGTRLTVL.

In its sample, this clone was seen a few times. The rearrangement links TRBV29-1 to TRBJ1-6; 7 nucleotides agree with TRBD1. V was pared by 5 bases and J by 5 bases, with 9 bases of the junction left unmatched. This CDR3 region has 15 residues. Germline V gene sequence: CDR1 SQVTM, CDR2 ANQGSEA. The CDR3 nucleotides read TGCAGCGTTTCCAAGGGGGCCGGGGATAATTCACCCCTCCACTTT. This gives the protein CSVSKGAGDNSPLHF. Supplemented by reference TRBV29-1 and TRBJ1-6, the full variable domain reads SAVISQKPSRDICQRGTSLTIQCQVDSQVTMMFWYRQQPGQSLTLIATANQGSEATYESGFVIDKFPISRPNLTFSTLTVSNMSPEDSSIYLCSVSKGAGDNSPLHFGNGTRLTVT.

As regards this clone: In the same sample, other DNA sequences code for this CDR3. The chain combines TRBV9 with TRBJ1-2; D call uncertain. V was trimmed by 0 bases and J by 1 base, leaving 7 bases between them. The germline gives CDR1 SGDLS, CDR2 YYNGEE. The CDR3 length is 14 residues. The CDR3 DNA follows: TGTGCCAGCAGCGTAGCTGGGGATAACTATGGCTACACCTTC. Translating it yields CASSVAGDNYGYTF.

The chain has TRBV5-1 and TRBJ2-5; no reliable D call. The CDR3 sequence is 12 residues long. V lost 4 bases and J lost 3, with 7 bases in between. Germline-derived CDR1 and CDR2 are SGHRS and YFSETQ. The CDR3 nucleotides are TGCGCCAGCAGCGTGGGAAAAGAGACCCAGTACTTC. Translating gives CASSVGKETQYF.

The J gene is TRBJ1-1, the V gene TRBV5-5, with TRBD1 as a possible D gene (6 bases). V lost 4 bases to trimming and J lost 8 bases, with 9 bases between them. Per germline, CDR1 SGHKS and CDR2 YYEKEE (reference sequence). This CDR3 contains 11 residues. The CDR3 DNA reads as TGTGCCAGCAGCCTCGACAGGGAAGCTTTCTTT. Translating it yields CASSLDREAFF.

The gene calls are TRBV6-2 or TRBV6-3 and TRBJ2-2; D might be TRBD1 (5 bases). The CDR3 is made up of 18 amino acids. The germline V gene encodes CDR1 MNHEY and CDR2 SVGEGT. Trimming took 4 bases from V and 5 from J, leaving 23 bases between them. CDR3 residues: CASSFSMFRQGGTGELFF. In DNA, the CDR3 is TGTGCCAGCAGTTTCTCGATGTTTCGGCAGGGTGGAACCGGGGAGCTGTTTTTT.

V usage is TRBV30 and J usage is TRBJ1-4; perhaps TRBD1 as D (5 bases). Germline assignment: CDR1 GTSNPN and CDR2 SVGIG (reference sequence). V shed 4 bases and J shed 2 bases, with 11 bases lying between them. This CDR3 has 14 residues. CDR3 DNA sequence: TGTGCCTGGACCCCGGGACGGACTAATGAAAAACTGTTTTTT. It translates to CAWTPGRTNEKLFF.

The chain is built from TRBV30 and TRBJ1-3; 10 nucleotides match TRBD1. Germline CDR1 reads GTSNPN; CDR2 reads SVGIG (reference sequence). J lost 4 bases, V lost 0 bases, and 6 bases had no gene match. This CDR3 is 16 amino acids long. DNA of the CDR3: TGTGCCTGGAGTGTACGGGACAGGGGACCAGGAAACACCATATATTTT. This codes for CAWSVRDRGPGNTIYF.

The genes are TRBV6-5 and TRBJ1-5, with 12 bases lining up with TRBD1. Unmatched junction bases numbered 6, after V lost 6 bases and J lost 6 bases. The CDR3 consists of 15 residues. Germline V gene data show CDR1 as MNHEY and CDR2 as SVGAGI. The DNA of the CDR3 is TGTGCCAGCAGCACCGGGACAGGGGGCTTTCAGCCCCAGCATTTT. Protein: CASSTGTGGFQPQHF.

CDR3 bases: TGTGCCAGCTCTCATCCCGGGACAGGGGAGGTGAACACCGGGGAGCTGTTTTTT. Translated: CASSHPGTGEVNTGELFF. The rearrangement uses TRBV18 and TRBJ2-2, with TRBD1 matching 10 bases. CDR1 and CDR2 (germline): KGHSH, LQKENI. V shed 6 bases, J shed 1 base, and the junction held 11 bases outside the gene matches. This CDR3 has 18 residues.

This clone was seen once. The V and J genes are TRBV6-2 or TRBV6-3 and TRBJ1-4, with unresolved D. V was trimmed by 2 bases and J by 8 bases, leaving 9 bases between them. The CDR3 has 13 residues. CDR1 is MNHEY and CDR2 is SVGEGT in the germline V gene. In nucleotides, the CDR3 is TGTGCCAGCAGTTACCCCGGCCGAGAAAAACTGTTTTTT. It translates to CASSYPGREKLFF.

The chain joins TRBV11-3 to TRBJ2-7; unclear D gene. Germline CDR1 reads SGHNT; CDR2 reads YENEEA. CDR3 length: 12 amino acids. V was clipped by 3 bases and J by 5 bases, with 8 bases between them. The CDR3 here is CASSLGPHEQYF. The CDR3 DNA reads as TGTGCCAGCAGCTTGGGTCCCCACGAGCAGTACTTC. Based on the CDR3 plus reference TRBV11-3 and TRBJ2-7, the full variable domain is EAGVVQSPRYKIIEKKQPVAFWCNPISGHNTLYWYLQNLGQGPELLIRYENEEAVDDSQLPKDRFSAERLKGVDSTLKIQPAELGDSAVYLCASSLGPHEQYFGPGTRLTVT.

CDR3 sequence: CASSPTGKNTEAFF. DNA for the CDR3: TGTGCCAGCAGTCCGACAGGGAAGAACACTGAAGCTTTCTTT. The gene calls are TRBV6-6 and TRBJ1-1; 7 bases are a match to TRBD1. Per germline, CDR1 MNHNY and CDR2 SVGAGI (reference sequence). The CDR3 contains 14 residues. After removal of 5 bases from V and 1 base from J, the junction contained 4 bases not matched to a gene.

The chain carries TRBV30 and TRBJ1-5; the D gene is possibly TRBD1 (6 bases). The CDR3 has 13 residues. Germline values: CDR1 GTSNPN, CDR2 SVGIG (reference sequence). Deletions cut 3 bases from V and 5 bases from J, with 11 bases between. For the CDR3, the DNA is TGTGCCTGGAGCCATGGACAGTATCAGCCCCAGCATTTT. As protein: CAWSHGQYQPQHF.

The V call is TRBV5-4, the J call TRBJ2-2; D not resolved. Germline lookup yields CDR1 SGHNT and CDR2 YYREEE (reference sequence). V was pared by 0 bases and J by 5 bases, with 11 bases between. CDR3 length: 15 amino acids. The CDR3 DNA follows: TGTGCCAGCAGCTTGGTGCCGGAGACTACCGGGGAGCTGTTTTTT. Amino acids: CASSLVPETTGELFF.

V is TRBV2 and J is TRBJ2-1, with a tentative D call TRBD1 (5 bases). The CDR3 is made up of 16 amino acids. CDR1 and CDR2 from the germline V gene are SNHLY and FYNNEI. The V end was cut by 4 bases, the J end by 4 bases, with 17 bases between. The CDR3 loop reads CASSGGLVLMYNEQFF. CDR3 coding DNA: TGTGCCAGCAGTGGGGGCCTCGTCCTGATGTACAATGAGCAGTTCTTC.

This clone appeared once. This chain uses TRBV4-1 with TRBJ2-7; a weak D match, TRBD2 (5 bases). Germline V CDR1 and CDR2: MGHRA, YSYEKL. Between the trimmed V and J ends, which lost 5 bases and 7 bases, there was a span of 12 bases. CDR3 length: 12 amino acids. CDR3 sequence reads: CASSSSSGEQYF. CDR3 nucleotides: TGCGCCAGCAGCTCCTCCTCGGGGGAGCAGTACTTC.

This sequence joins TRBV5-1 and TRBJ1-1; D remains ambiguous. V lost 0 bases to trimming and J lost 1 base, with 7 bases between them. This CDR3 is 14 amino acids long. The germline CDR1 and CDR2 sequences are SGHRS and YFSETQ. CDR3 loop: CASSLDQTNTEAFF. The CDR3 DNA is TGCGCCAGCAGCTTGGATCAGACGAACACTGAAGCTTTCTTT.